This T cell receptor (beta chain) is from a study of T-cell reconstitution after alpha-beta-depleted transplantation in children. For TCRbeta, the library was prepared with unique molecular identifiers. TCRdb passed the PCR reads through MiXCR, listing each CDR3 protein once. The sample has approximately 510,000 distinct CDR3 sequences, about 17% seen once; the top ten hold 3.3%. The CDR3 runs 16 residues. Germline trimming cut 4 bases from V and 4 bases from J; bases unmatched to any gene: 8. The V gene's germline CDR1 is MRHNA and CDR2 SNTAGT. The V and J genes are TRBV6-4 and TRBJ2-2; 8 nucleotides align to TRBD1. The source of this sequence is a human donor who donated a stem cell graft to a child with acute lymphoblastic leukemia. This material consisted of PBMCs from the stem cell graft donor, taken from the stem cell graft. The chain's CDR3 is CASSVTGGLTTGELFF. The DNA of the CDR3 is TGTGCCAGCAGTGTCACAGGGGGACTCACCACCGGGGAGCTGTTTTTT.